This T cell receptor beta chain was recovered during a study of blood T cell repertoires in COVID-19. The CDR3 has 15 amino acids. This table comes from immunoSEQ multiplex PCR, and its TCRdb copy is limited to in-frame clones, with some not included. The repertoire holds about 210,000 clones, with about 90% as singletons. This chain uses TRBV21-1 with TRBJ2-3; TRBD2 is the table's D call and was not checked against the DNA. TRBV21-1 counts as a pseudogene. Sequenced material: peripheral blood. The sequence was collected from a man aged 30-40 years with acute or convalescent COVID-19. CDR3 in amino acids: CASSKGVSGTDTQYF. DNA of the CDR3: TGTGCCAGCAGCAAAGGAGTCAGCGGCACAGATACGCAGTATTTT.